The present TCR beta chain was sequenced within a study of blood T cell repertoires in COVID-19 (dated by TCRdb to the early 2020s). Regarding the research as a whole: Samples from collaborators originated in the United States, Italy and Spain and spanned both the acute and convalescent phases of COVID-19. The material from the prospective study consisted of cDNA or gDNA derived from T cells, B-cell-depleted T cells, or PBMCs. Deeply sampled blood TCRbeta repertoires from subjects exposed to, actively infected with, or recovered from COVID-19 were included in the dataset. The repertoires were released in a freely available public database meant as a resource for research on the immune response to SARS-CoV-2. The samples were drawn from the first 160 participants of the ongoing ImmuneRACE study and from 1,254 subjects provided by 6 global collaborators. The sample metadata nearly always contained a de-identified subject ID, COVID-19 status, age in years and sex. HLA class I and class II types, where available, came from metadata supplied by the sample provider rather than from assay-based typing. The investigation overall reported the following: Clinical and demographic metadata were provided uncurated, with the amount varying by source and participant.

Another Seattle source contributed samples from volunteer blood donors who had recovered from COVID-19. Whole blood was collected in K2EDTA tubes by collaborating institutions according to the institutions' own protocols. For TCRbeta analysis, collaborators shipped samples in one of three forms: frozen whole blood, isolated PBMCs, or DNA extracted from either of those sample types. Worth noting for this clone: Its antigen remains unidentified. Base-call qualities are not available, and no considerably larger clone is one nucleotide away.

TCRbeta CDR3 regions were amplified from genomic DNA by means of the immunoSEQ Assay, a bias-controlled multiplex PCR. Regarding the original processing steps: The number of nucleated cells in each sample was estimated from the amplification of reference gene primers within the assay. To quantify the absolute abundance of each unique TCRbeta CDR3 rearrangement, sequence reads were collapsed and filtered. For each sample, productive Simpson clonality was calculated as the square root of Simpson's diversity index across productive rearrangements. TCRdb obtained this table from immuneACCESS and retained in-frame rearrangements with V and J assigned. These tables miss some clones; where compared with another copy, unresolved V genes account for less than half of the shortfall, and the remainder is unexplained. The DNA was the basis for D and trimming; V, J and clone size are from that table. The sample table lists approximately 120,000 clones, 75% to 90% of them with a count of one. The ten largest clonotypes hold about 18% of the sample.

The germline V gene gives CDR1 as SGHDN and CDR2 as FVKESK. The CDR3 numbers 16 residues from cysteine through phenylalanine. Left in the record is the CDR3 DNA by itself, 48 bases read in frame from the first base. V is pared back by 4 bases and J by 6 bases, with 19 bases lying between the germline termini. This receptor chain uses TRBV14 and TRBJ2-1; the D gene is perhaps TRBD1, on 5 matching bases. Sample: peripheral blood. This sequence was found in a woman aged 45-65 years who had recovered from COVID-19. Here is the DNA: TGTGCCAGCAGCCCGCCGGGTGGCAGGGCTCTCAATGAGCAGTTCTTC. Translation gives CASSPPGGRALNEQFF.